Sequencing of this TCR beta chain was carried out in a study of post-analysis software for immune sequencing data. This CDR3 is built from 15 residues. Germline V lookup: CDR1 MNHEY, CDR2 SMNVEV (reference sequence). Prepared libraries of TCR beta cDNA carried unique molecular identifiers. From the PCR reads, TCRdb called clonotypes with MiXCR, one entry per CDR3 protein. The sample gives roughly 170,000 distinct CDR3 sequences, about 29% of which show up once; about 1.6% is in the top ten. Points on this clonotype: Its specificity is not known. At one end, the junction sequence differs from germline, possibly due to a read error.

Study observations and caveats: Comparison of patients with controls showed 4 to 6 TRBV segments more frequent in patients, TRBV5-6, TRBV5-1 and TRBV20-1 among them.

The origin of this receptor is a girl under 18 with multiple sclerosis. J is TRBJ2-1 and V is TRBV27; the D is unclear. The sample comprised blood. The CDR3 DNA reads TGTGCCGGCAGTTTCCGAGCAAACTCCTGCAATGAGCAGTTCTTC. The encoded protein is CAGSFRANSCNEQFF.